This T cell receptor (beta chain) was found in a study of T cells after yellow fever vaccination. TCRdb re-called the 5' RACE reads with MiXCR, one entry per CDR3 protein. The sample shows approximately 580,000 distinct CDR3 sequences, around 16% of them seen only once. The clonotype comes from a young man who received the YFV17D yellow fever vaccine. The sample consisted of PBMCs, taken 5 to 6 days after the first yellow fever vaccination.

The CDR3 region is CCASSLGGLSYNEQFF. In nucleotides, the CDR3 is TGCTGCGCTAGCTCCTTGGGCGGGTTATCCTACAATGAGCAGTTCTTC. The chain combines TRBV20-1 with TRBJ2-1, with D possibly being TRBD2 (5 bases). Germline V lookup: CDR1 DFQATT, CDR2 SNEGSKA (reference sequence). The CDR3 runs 16 residues.